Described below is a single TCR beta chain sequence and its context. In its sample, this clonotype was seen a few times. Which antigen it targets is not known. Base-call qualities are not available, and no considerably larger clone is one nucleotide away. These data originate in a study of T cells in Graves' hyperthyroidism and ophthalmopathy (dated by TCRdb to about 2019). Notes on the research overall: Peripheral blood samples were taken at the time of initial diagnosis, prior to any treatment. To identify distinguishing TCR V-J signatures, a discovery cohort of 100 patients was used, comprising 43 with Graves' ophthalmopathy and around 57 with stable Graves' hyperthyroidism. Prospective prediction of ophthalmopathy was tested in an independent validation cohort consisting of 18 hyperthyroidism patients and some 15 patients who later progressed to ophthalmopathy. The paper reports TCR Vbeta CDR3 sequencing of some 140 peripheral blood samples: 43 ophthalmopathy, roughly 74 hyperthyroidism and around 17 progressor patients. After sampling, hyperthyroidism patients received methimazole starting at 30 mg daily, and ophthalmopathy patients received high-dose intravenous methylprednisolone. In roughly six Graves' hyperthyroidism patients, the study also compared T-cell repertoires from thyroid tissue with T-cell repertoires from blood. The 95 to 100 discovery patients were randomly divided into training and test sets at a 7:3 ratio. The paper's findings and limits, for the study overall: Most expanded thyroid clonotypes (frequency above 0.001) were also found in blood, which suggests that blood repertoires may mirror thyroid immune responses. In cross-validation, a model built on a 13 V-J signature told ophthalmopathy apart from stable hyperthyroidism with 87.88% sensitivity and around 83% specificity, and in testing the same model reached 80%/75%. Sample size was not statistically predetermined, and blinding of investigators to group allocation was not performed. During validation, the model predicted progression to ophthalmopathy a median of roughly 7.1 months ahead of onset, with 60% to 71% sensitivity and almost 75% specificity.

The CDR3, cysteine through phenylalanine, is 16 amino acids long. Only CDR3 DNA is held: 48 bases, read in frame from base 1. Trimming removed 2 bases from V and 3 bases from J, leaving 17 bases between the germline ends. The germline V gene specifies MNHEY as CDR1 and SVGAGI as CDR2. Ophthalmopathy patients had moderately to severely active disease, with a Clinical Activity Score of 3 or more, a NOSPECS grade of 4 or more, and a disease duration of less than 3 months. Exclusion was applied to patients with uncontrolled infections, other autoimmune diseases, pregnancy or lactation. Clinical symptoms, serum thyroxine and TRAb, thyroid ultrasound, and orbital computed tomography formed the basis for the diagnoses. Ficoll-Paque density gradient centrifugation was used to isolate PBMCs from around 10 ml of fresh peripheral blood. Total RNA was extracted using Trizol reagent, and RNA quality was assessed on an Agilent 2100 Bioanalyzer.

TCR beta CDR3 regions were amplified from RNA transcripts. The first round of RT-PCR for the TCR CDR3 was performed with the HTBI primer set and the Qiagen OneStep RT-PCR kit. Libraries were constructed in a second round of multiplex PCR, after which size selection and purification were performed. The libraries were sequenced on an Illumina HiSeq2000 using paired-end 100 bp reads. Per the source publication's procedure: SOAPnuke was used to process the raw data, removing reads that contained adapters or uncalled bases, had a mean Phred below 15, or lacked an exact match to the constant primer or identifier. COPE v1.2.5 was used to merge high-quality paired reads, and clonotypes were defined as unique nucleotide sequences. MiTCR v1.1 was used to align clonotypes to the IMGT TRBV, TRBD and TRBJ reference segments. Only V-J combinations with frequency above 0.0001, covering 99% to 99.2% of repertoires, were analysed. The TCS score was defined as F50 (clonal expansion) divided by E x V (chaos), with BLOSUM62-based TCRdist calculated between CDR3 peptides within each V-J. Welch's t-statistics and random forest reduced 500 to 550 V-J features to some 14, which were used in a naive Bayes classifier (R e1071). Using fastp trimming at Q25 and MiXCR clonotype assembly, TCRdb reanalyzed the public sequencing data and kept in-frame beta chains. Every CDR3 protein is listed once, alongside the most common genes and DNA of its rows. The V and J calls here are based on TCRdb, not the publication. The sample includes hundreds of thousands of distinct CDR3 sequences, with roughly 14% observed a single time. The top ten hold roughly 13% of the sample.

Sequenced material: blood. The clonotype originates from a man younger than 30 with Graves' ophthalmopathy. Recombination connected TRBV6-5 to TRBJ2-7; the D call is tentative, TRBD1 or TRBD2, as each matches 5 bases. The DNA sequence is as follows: TGTGCCAGCAGTTACGGGGCTCGGGACGAAGGCTACGAGCAGTACTTC. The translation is CASSYGARDEGYEQYF.